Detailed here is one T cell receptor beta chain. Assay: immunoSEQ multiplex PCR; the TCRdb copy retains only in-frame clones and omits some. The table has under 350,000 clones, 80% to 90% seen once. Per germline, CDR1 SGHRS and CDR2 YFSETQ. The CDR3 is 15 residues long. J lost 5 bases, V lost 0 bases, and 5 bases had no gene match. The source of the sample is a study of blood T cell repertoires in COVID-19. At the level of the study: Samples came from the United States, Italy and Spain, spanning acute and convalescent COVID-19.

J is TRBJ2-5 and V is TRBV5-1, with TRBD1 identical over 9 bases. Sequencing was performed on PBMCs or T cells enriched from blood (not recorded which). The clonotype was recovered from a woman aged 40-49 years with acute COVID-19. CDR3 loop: CASSLARQGVETQYF. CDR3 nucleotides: TGCGCCAGCAGCTTGGCCCGACAGGGGGTGGAGACCCAGTACTTC.